The entry below gives a single T cell receptor (beta chain) sequence along with its context. Its antigen is undetermined. These data come from a study of cytomegalovirus exposure and HLA in healthy donors. Broader study findings: CMV serostatus was the sole immune exposure information available. Most TCR sequences were uncommon, yet certain public TCRs appeared in many donors.

In the PCR, 60 Vbeta and 13 Jbeta primers were used. Clones were read by immunoSEQ multiplex PCR, and TCRdb kept only the in-frame ones, dropping some. The sample has about 170,000 clones, roughly 79% seen once. Germline V gene lookup returns CDR1 LNHDA and CDR2 SQIVND (reference sequence). The CDR3 spans 14 residues. V trimming: 5 bases; J trimming: 4 bases; junction bases outside the gene matches: 4. Sequenced input: PBMCs. The V gene is TRBV19, the J gene TRBJ2-2, with 7 bases matching TRBD1. The sequence was obtained from a woman aged 45-65 years in good health and CMV-seropositive. CDR3 DNA: TGTGCCAGTAGTTTTACAGGGGTCACCGGGGAGCTGTTTTTT. This sequence encodes CASSFTGVTGELFF.